Listed below are T cell receptor beta chains from one sample, sequenced in a study of blood T cell repertoires in COVID-19. Using immunoSEQ multiplex PCR, the repertoire was profiled, and TCRdb retains in-frame clones only, with some absent. Among 250,000 or so clones listed, 70% to 90% were seen once. Input material: peripheral blood. These receptors originate from a woman in her sixties or seventies with COVID-19, enrolled during active disease. CDR3s leave out the opening cysteine and the closing phenylalanine or tryptophan. The order of the fields is V gene, J gene, clone size, CDR3 protein. Some rows have no size entry. The others give once, few or many, or a class for an expanded clone.

TRBV5-4	TRBJ2-2	.	ASSTRTENTGELF
TRBV13	TRBJ1-1	.	ASSSRQDRLNTEAF
TRBV24-1	TRBJ2-6	.	ATSDFDRKSGANVLT
TRBV27	TRBJ1-1	.	ASSFWGGDTEAF
TRBV21-1	TRBJ2-1	.	ASSKGGLAGVRNEQF
TRBV29-1	TRBJ2-7	.	SGSEGGYEQY
TRBV20-1	TRBJ2-7	.	SASPHLTQRQY
TRBV14	TRBJ2-3	.	ASSQENPSGRGDTQY
TRBV19	TRBJ1-5	once	ASSTQGNSNQPQH
TRBV9	TRBJ2-3	few	ASANPGLAGSTDTQY
TRBV13	TRBJ2-6	.	ASSLGQGTGANVLT
TRBV28	TRBJ1-2	.	ASRGQGHYGYT
TRBV4-2	TRBJ2-7	.	ASSPGYGIAGATYEQY
TRBV15	TRBJ2-1	.	ATSRLAGGNEQF
TRBV19	TRBJ2-3	many	ASSSDSIGSADTQY
TRBV19	TRBJ1-5	.	ASSYRDSSNQPQH
TRBV5-4	TRBJ2-1	.	ASSLRSARYNEQF
TRBV5-4	TRBJ2-7	.	ASSKDSYEQY
TRBV5-1	TRBJ2-5	.	ASSSQPAGGGETQY
TRBV28	TRBJ2-7	.	ASSLGAPSSYEQY
TRBV4-2	TRBJ2-1	.	ASSQDLGNHEQF
TRBV30	TRBJ2-2	.	AERETNTGELF
TRBV5-1	TRBJ2-2	.	ASSYAAGSWNTGELF
TRBV7-2	TRBJ1-1	.	ASSPDSLQ
TRBV9	TRBJ2-1	.	ASSVDPTGVDYNEQF
TRBV6-2/TRBV6-3	TRBJ2-5	.	ASSYSSLKETQY
TRBV6-5	TRBJ2-5	.	ASNGQLGAETQY
TRBV28	TRBJ1-5	.	ASSFPGGGQPQH
TRBV27	TRBJ2-1	.	ASSLYIGAGGSGEQF
TRBV19	TRBJ2-1	.	ASSRRDRHLISYNEQF
TRBV28	TRBJ1-4	.	ASSFTGVGEKLF
TRBV19	TRBJ1-5	.	ASSTDRVGAQPQH
TRBV7-3	TRBJ1-1	.	ASSLTGRENTEAF
TRBV9	TRBJ2-7	.	ASSVEFLPQAEQY
TRBV2	TRBJ2-1	few	ASRGLAGDSYNEQF
TRBV10-3	TRBJ2-1	.	AIRQTLGLAGAESYNEQF
TRBV9	TRBJ2-5	once	ASSEQVGQETQY
TRBV9	TRBJ1-2	few	ASSPGQGDSIYGYT
TRBV18	TRBJ1-4	once	ASSPDRGDSETLF
TRBV5-4	TRBJ2-7	.	ASSFLAGGSYEQY
TRBV5-6	TRBJ2-5	.	ASSLGLAGVETQY
TRBV19	TRBJ1-1	once	ATSSNRNTEAF
TRBV7-9	TRBJ2-7	.	ASSQGLAGEEY
TRBV5-4	TRBJ2-3	.	ASSFGSGRDTQY
TRBV11-3	TRBJ2-2	.	ASSEQGDTGELF
TRBV29-1	TRBJ2-1	.	SVGGTSYNEQF
TRBV4-3	TRBJ2-3	.	ASSQGTSGSFTDTQY
TRBV4-3	TRBJ2-7	.	ASSQDRQGDYEQY
TRBV25-1	TRBJ1-2	.	ASSVGQDYGYT
TRBV2	TRBJ1-2	.	ASSETELYGYT
TRBV9	TRBJ1-6	once	ASSVQAGYNSPLH
TRBV25-1	TRBJ2-3	.	ASSAQATDTQY
TRBV7-3	TRBJ2-3	.	ASSPRGGLRTDTQY
TRBV19	TRBJ1-5	.	ASSRTGAKNQPQH